One sample yielded the 29 T cell receptor beta chains listed below, sequenced in a study of regulatory T cells in long-lasting Graves disease. Building of the TCR beta libraries involved iRepertoire HTBI primers and Arm-PCR of CDR3 regions. MiXCR, run by TCRdb on the multiplex PCR reads, gives a single entry per CDR3 protein. Of hundreds of thousands of distinct CDR3 sequences in the sample, approximately 15% were seen once. Time point denoted: newly diagnosed GD, antithyroid drugs for less than 3 months. PBMC RNA served as the TCR library source. These records were also assigned to another study, of T cells in Graves' hyperthyroidism and ophthalmopathy.

Here the sequenced sample was peripheral blood mononuclear cells (PBMCs), taken at new diagnosis, from a patient treated with antithyroid drugs. Receptors originate from a woman aged 25-40 years with Graves disease.

This clonotype was counted at least ten times. The chain has TRBV30 and TRBJ1-2; D unresolved. This CDR3 has 12 residues. V lost 1 base to trimming and J lost 7 bases, with 10 bases between them. CDR1 is GTSNPN, CDR2 SVGIG, per germline (reference sequence). The CDR3 spells CAWSAGVGGYTF. CDR3 nucleotides: TGTGCCTGGAGTGCCGGGGTAGGTGGCTACACCTTC.

This clonotype was found a few times. J is TRBJ2-5 and V is TRBV4-1; TRBD1 matches 8 bases. This CDR3 contains 14 residues. Losses at the gene ends were 3 bases for V and 4 bases for J; bases not matched to a gene: 4. Germline CDR1 and CDR2: MGHRA and YSYEKL. The CDR3 protein is CASSHTTGVETQYF. CDR3 bases: TGCGCCAGCAGCCACACGACAGGGGTAGAGACCCAGTACTTC.

In this sample, this clonotype turned up many times. V is TRBV20-1 and J is TRBJ2-1, with 10 bases identical to TRBD2. The CDR3 spans 18 residues. CDR1 is DFQATT and CDR2 is SNEGSKA in the germline V gene (reference sequence). The V segment lost 0 bases and the J segment 3 bases; nucleotides outside the gene matches: 11. Here the CDR3 DNA reads TGCAGTGCTAGAGATAGAAAACTAGCGGGAATTTTCTACAATGAGCAGTTCTTC. Its protein product is CSARDRKLAGIFYNEQFF.

This clonotype was seen at least ten times. This rearrangement joins TRBV28 to TRBJ1-2, with D possibly being TRBD1 (5 bases). V was clipped by 7 bases and J by 2 bases, with 11 bases between them. Germline V gene data show CDR1 as MDHEN and CDR2 as SYDVKM. This CDR3 spans 13 amino acids. CDR3 amino acids: CASTKGPNYGYTF. Here the CDR3 DNA reads TGTGCCAGCACTAAGGGACCGAACTATGGCTACACCTTC.

This clonotype turned up a few times. V gene TRBV7-2 combines with J gene TRBJ1-2; D not certain. The V and J ends lost 6 bases and 8 bases respectively, with 16 bases between them. Germline V gene lookup returns CDR1 SGHTA and CDR2 FQGNSA. The CDR3 has 13 amino acids. The CDR3 DNA is TGTGCCAGCAGGGCACCAACGGGCAGGGGCTACACCTTC. Protein: CASRAPTGRGYTF. The whole variable domain, filled in from reference TRBV7-2 and TRBJ1-2, reads GAGVSQSPSNKVTEKGKDVELRCDPISGHTALYWYRQSLGQGLEFLIYFQGNSAPDKSGLPSDRFSAERTGGSVSTLTIQRTQQEDSAVYLCASRAPTGRGYTFGSGTRLTVV.

This clonotype has at least ten counts. The chain combines TRBV27 with TRBJ2-7, with a weak D call TRBD1 (5 bases). Trimming stripped 2 bases from V and 5 bases from J, with 10 bases between. CDR1 and CDR2 from the germline V gene are MNHEY and SMNVEV (reference sequence). The CDR3 sequence is 13 residues long. The DNA of the CDR3 is TGTGCCAGCAGTTTACAGGGCCGGAACGAGCAGTACTTC. Its protein product is CASSLQGRNEQYF.

This clonotype was detected ten times or more. J is TRBJ2-5 and V is TRBV7-2, with 10 bases that match TRBD2. Germline V gene lookup returns CDR1 SGHTA and CDR2 FQGNSA. The CDR3 is 17 residues long. V dropped 4 bases and J dropped 4; count of bases not matched to a gene: 12. The CDR3 DNA reads TGTGCCAGCAGCTCCTCTAGCGGGAGTGCTGGGCTAGAGACCCAGTACTTC. Translating it yields CASSSSSGSAGLETQYF.

The chain recombines TRBV5-1 with TRBJ2-5, with D possibly matching TRBD2 (5 bases). The CDR3 extends over 12 amino acids. Trimming took 4 bases from V and 7 from J, leaving 11 bases between them. Germline CDR1 reads SGHRS; CDR2 reads YFSETQ. The CDR3 here is CASSVESGTQYF. The CDR3 DNA is TGCGCCAGCAGCGTAGAGAGCGGGACCCAGTACTTC. Drawing the rest from reference TRBV5-1 and TRBJ2-5, the complete variable domain is KAGVTQTPRYLIKTRGQQVTLSCSPISGHRSVSWYQQTPGQGLQFLFEYFSETQRNKGNFPGRFSGRQFSNSRSEMNVSTLELGDSALYLCASSVESGTQYFGPGTRLLVL.

This clonotype was seen only a few times. The rearrangement links TRBV27 to TRBJ1-1; D is possibly TRBD1 (5 bases). V was trimmed by 8 bases and J by 5 bases, leaving 18 bases between them. The CDR3 spans 14 residues. In germline, CDR1 is MNHEY, CDR2 SMNVEV (reference sequence). The CDR3 sequence is CASVSWGAETEAFF. The CDR3 coding sequence is TGTGCCAGCGTTAGTTGGGGCGCGGAGACTGAAGCTTTCTTT.

This clonotype was seen many times. The chain joins TRBV7-3 to TRBJ2-5; D might be TRBD2 (6 bases). V lost 5 bases, J lost 1 base, and 14 bases lay in between. This CDR3 region has 15 residues. From germline, CDR1 is SGHTA and CDR2 FQGTGA. As DNA, the CDR3 is TGTGCCAGCAGCCAAGGTGGAGGGATCCAAGAGACCCAGTACTTC. This sequence encodes CASSQGGGIQETQYF.

Ten or more counts support this clonotype. Here the CDR3 reads CASSVGGSYRVETQYF. In DNA, the CDR3 is TGTGCCAGCAGCGTTGGGGGATCCTATCGAGTAGAGACCCAGTACTTC. The chain employs TRBV14 and TRBJ2-5; D possibly matches TRBD1 or TRBD2 (5 bases each). Germline V gives CDR1 SGHDN, CDR2 FVKESK. Trimming removed 5 bases at V and 4 bases at J, with 20 bases between. The CDR3 is made up of 16 amino acids.

The rearrangement links TRBV27 to TRBJ2-7; the match to TRBD2 covers 7 bases. The J segment lost 2 bases and the V segment lost 10 bases, leaving 11 bases of the junction unmatched. CDR3 length: 14 residues. Looked up from germline, CDR1 is MNHEY and CDR2 is SMNVEV (reference sequence). The CDR3 DNA reads TGTGCCACCATAATGGGGAGGGCACCCTACGAGCAGTACTTC. This sequence encodes CATIMGRAPYEQYF.

This chain links TRBV24-1 with TRBJ2-1, with TRBD2 matching over 10 bases. Germline loops: CDR1 KGHDR, CDR2 SFDVKD. The CDR3 contains 15 residues. V lost 1 base to trimming and J lost 7 bases; unmatched junction nucleotides: 3. The CDR3 DNA is TGTGCCACCAGTGATTTTACTAGCGGGACTAATGAGCAGTTCTTC. It translates to CATSDFTSGTNEQFF.

This clonotype was counted many times. The chain links TRBV12-3 or TRBV12-4 to TRBJ1-3, with D tentatively TRBD1 (5 bases). V was shortened by 3 bases and J by 4 bases, with 19 bases between the two germline ends. This CDR3 spans 17 amino acids. CDR3 protein: CASSFFLGGTAGNTIYF. The DNA for the CDR3 is TGTGCCAGCAGTTTTTTTTTGGGCGGGACTGCAGGAAACACCATATATTTT.

A note on this clonotype: This CDR3 is missing its conserved last phenylalanine or tryptophan, likely due to a read error. The chain has TRBV15 and TRBJ2-7; D call uncertain. The CDR3 length is 17 residues. The ends were cut back, 0 bases at V and 5 bases at J, with 20 bases in the middle. Looked up from germline, CDR1 is LNHNV and CDR2 is YYDKDF (reference sequence). CDR3 sequence reads: CATSRDPVFKGFDEQYS. Here the CDR3 DNA reads TGTGCCACCAGCAGAGACCCCGTGTTTAAGGGATTTGACGAGCAGTACTCC.

This chain joins TRBV5-8 and TRBJ2-3; unclear D gene. V was pared by 3 bases and J by 5 bases, with 13 bases between. The CDR3 totals 14 residues. Germline V gives CDR1 SGHTS, CDR2 YDEGEE. The CDR3 loop is CASSYPDAVDTQYF. Here the CDR3 DNA reads TGTGCCAGCAGCTACCCGGACGCGGTAGATACGCAGTATTTT.

V usage is TRBV18 and J usage is TRBJ1-6; the match to TRBD1 covers 7 bases. CDR3 length equals 15 residues. With V trimmed by 2 bases and J by 6 bases, 4 bases remained unmatched. Germline V gene lookup returns CDR1 KGHSH and CDR2 LQKENI. CDR3 region: CASSPKTGFNSPLHF. The DNA for the CDR3 is TGTGCCAGCTCACCAAAGACAGGGTTTAATTCACCCCTCCACTTT.

This clonotype was seen a few times. V and J are TRBV5-4 and TRBJ2-2; D unclear. The CDR3 loop spans 15 amino acids. Trimming shortened V by 4 bases and J by 6 bases, and 16 bases separated the two germline ends. CDR1 is SGHNT and CDR2 is YYREEE in the germline V gene (reference sequence). The CDR3 loop is CASSPQRLSSGELFF. The CDR3 bases are TGTGCCAGCAGCCCCCAGAGGTTGTCCTCCGGGGAGCTGTTTTTT.

This clonotype was detected ten times or more. The V and J genes are TRBV19 and TRBJ2-3; D unclear. Trimming stripped 8 bases from V and 1 base from J, with 10 bases between. The CDR3 runs to 13 residues. In germline, CDR1 is LNHDA, CDR2 SQIVND (reference sequence). The CDR3 bases are TGTGCCAGTCTCAGATGGGGCACAGATACGCAGTATTTT. Protein product: CASLRWGTDTQYF.

At least ten counts were recorded for this clonotype. This rearrangement joins TRBV7-9 to TRBJ2-7; the D gene could be TRBD1 or TRBD2 (6 bases each). Per the germline V gene, CDR1 is SEHNR and CDR2 is FQNEAQ (reference sequence). Trimming removed 3 bases from V and 2 bases from J, with 11 bases in between. This CDR3 is 14 amino acids long. The CDR3 region has the DNA TGTGCCAGCAGCTTCAGAGGGGGGACCTACGAGCAGTACTTC. It yields the protein CASSFRGGTYEQYF.

This clonotype was seen many times. V is TRBV12-3 or TRBV12-4 and J is TRBJ2-2; D not resolved. The CDR3 is made up of 14 amino acids. The V gene lost 5 bases and the J gene lost 5 bases, with 12 bases spanning the gap. CDR3 loop: CASSPIHTTGELFF. The CDR3 DNA follows: TGTGCCAGCAGTCCAATTCATACGACCGGGGAGCTGTTTTTT.

This clonotype has more than one count but fewer than ten. The CDR3 sequence: CASSPPEGRGGQFF. The DNA for the CDR3 is TGTGCCAGCAGTCCCCCGGAAGGACGCGGGGGGCAGTTCTTC. The rearrangement uses TRBV25-1 and TRBJ2-1; 7 positions agree with TRBD2. The V segment lost 5 bases and the J segment 12 bases; nucleotides outside the gene matches: 13. The CDR3 covers 14 residues. From germline, CDR1 is MGHDK and CDR2 SYGVNS.

This clonotype has a count of ten or more. The chain links TRBV7-3 to TRBJ2-5; D is uncertain. CDR3 length equals 17 residues. Germline V gives CDR1 SGHTA, CDR2 FQGTGA. Trimming stripped 1 base from V and 5 bases from J, with 20 bases between. DNA of the CDR3: TGTGCCAGCAGCTTAAGAGGAAGAACGCTAGTTCACGAGACCCAGTACTTC. It yields the protein CASSLRGRTLVHETQYF.

The chain combines TRBV15 with TRBJ1-5; no firm D call. Germline CDR1 reads LNHNV; CDR2 reads YYDKDF (reference sequence). The CDR3 sequence is 13 residues long. V was trimmed by 2 bases and J by 7 bases, leaving 9 bases between them. The CDR3 DNA reads as TGTGCCACCAGCAGACACAACTCCCAGCCCCAGCATTTT. As protein: CATSRHNSQPQHF.

Here the CDR3 DNA reads TGTGCCACCAGTCGAGGGTACCAAGAGACCCAGTACTTC. Translating it yields CATSRGYQETQYF. The chain carries TRBV24-1 and TRBJ2-5, with D tentatively TRBD2 (5 bases). With 6 bases removed from V and 0 bases from J, the gap between germline ends came to 7 bases. The CDR3 is 13 residues long. CDR1 is KGHDR, CDR2 SFDVKD, per germline.

The V and J genes are TRBV4-1 and TRBJ1-5; 7 bases agree with TRBD1. CDR1 MGHRA and CDR2 YSYEKL come from the germline V gene. V lost 5 bases and J lost 5; bases outside the gene matches: 15. The CDR3 sequence is 17 residues long. The CDR3 region has the DNA TGCGCCAGCAGCTTCAAATCGGGACAGCGAAAGGATCAGCCCCAGCATTTT. It codes for CASSFKSGQRKDQPQHF.

This clonotype was seen at least ten times. This rearrangement joins TRBV28 to TRBJ1-1, with D unclear. Trimming took off 5 bases at V and 8 bases at J, with 15 bases between the two ends. Per the germline V gene, CDR1 is MDHEN and CDR2 is SYDVKM. This CDR3 comprises 13 residues. The CDR3 sequence is CASSPPLTREAFF. Written as DNA, the CDR3 is TGTGCCAGCAGTCCCCCTCTTACACGAGAAGCTTTCTTT.

Only a few counts were recorded for this clonotype. The chain has TRBV15 and TRBJ2-1; the D gene is possibly TRBD2 (6 bases). V dropped 0 bases and J dropped 7 bases, with 16 bases sitting between them. The CDR3 length is 16 residues. Germline V gene sequence: CDR1 LNHNV, CDR2 YYDKDF (reference sequence). The CDR3 reads CATSRDRGEAGNEQFF. The DNA of the CDR3 is TGTGCCACCAGCAGAGATCGCGGGGAAGCCGGGAATGAGCAGTTCTTC.

The J gene is TRBJ2-7, the V gene TRBV5-5, with 9 bases matching TRBD1. The CDR3 length is 14 residues. Unmatched junction bases numbered 4, after V lost 3 bases and J lost 3 bases. CDR1 is SGHKS and CDR2 is YYEKEE in the germline V gene (reference sequence). Here the CDR3 reads CASSWTGDYYEQYF. In DNA, the CDR3 is TGTGCCAGCAGCTGGACAGGGGATTACTACGAGCAGTACTTC.